The rows below give T cell receptor beta chains drawn from one sample of a study of human T cells and chemical hapten exposure. TCRdb re-called the RACE reads through MiXCR, storing one row per CDR3 protein. The data hold approximately 180,000 distinct CDR3 sequences, with under 35% observed a single time. Sequenced material: whole blood, taken in connection with sensitization to the hapten diphenylcyclopropenone (DPC). The receptors come from a woman between 25 and 40 years old with alopecia areata. Some clones in this sample may be carry-over from other donors' samples. The CDR3 runs from the conserved cysteine through the conserved F or W. A D gene is named only where the DNA matches it firmly. Clone size is shown for a subset of rows, as once, few, many or a class of expanded clone.

NA	NA	TRBJ2-2	TRBV29-1	CSVEVWRGRTGELFF	TGCAGCGTTGAAGTTTGGAGGGGGCGGACCGGGGAGCTGTTTTTT
few	NA	TRBJ2-7	TRBV29-1	CSVEDPLRQRQYF	TGCAGCGTTGAAGATCCCCTCAGGCAGAGGCAGTACTTC
few	TRBD1	TRBJ2-1	TRBV9	CASSISGQGAGNEQFF	TGTGCCAGCAGCATCAGTGGACAGGGGGCAGGCAATGAGCAGTTCTTC
NA	TRBD1	TRBJ2-7	TRBV5-1	CASSSGQGSSYEQYF	TGCGCCAGCTCATCGGGACAGGGAAGCTCCTACGAGCAGTACTTC
NA	NA	TRBJ2-5	TRBV9	CASSATSDSRETQYF	TGTGCCAGCAGCGCAACTAGTGATTCGAGAGAGACCCAGTACTTC
NA	NA	TRBJ2-3	TRBV28	CASTFSRKTDTQYF	TGTGCCAGCACTTTTAGTCGGAAGACAGATACGCAGTATTTT
many	NA	TRBJ2-1	TRBV10-3	CAISARENEQFF	TGTGCCATCAGTGCGAGGGAAAATGAGCAGTTCTTC
NA	NA	TRBJ1-3	TRBV12-5	CASGTTGGNTIYF	TGTGCTAGTGGTACGACGGGGGGAAACACCATATATTTT
NA	TRBD1	TRBJ2-7	TRBV3-1	CASSNRQGAGNEQYF	TGTGCCAGCAGCAACCGACAGGGCGCTGGGAACGAGCAGTACTTC
NA	NA	TRBJ2-1	TRBV10-3	CAIGAADNEQFF	TGTGCCATCGGTGCCGCGGATAATGAGCAGTTCTTC
NA	NA	TRBJ1-1	TRBV10-3	CATLPAAGGPTEAFF	TGTGCCACCCTTCCCGCCGCGGGGGGACCCACTGAAGCTTTCTTT
NA	NA	TRBJ2-1	TRBV4-1	CASSQEIWNEQFF	TGCGCCAGCAGCCAAGAGATCTGGAATGAGCAGTTCTTC
few	TRBD1	TRBJ2-7	TRBV16	CASSHGNRGAYEQYF	TGTGCCAGCAGCCACGGAAACAGGGGCGCCTACGAGCAGTACTTC
few	NA	TRBJ1-5	TRBV6-1	CASSRTEGQPQHF	TGTGCCAGCAGTCGGACGGAAGGTCAGCCCCAGCATTTT
NA	NA	TRBJ1-3	TRBV15	CATRAAGSGNTIYF	TGTGCCACCCGTGCCGCGGGCTCTGGAAACACCATATATTTT
few	NA	TRBJ2-7	TRBV28	CASSLGVTTYEQYF	TGTGCCAGCAGTTTAGGGGTGACTACCTACGAGCAGTACTTC
NA	TRBD1	TRBJ2-7	TRBV9	CASSVAGTGGFEQYF	TGTGCCAGCAGCGTAGCCGGGACAGGGGGGTTCGAGCAGTACTTC
few	TRBD2	TRBJ2-1	TRBV19	CASSGGIAGDNEQFF	TGTGCCAGTAGTGGGGGTATAGCGGGAGACAATGAGCAGTTCTTC
NA	NA	TRBJ2-7	TRBV3-1	CASSQGPPRTYEQYF	TGTGCCAGCAGCCAAGGGCCCCCGCGAACCTACGAGCAGTACTTC
NA	TRBD2	TRBJ2-1	TRBV20-1	CSAPQLAGRVDEQFF	TGCAGTGCTCCCCAACTAGCGGGGAGGGTCGATGAGCAGTTCTTC
few	NA	TRBJ1-1	TRBV29-1	CSSLGGHPTAEAFF	TGCAGCTCACTAGGAGGACACCCGACGGCTGAAGCTTTCTTT
NA	TRBD1	TRBJ2-2	TRBV18	CASSPQMDRGNTGELFF	TGTGCCAGCTCACCTCAGATGGACAGGGGAAACACCGGGGAGCTGTTTTTT
few	NA	TRBJ1-6	TRBV12-3/TRBV12-4	CASRSQASPSPLHF	TGTGCCAGCAGATCCCAGGCCTCGCCTTCACCCCTCCACTTT
NA	NA	TRBJ2-7	TRBV29-1	CSYGTEAYEQYF	TGCAGCTACGGGACCGAAGCCTACGAGCAGTACTTC
NA	TRBD1	TRBJ2-7	TRBV6-5	CASSHDRGYEQYF	TGTGCCAGCAGTCACGACAGGGGCTACGAGCAGTACTTC
few	NA	TRBJ2-3	TRBV7-2	CASLRLFSSDTQYF	TGTGCCAGCCTCAGACTATTCTCGTCAGATACGCAGTATTTT
NA	NA	TRBJ1-1	TRBV28	CASRGLGDEAFF	TGTGCCAGCAGGGGGTTAGGGGATGAAGCTTTCTTT
NA	TRBD2	TRBJ2-1	TRBV6-1	CASRRTSGGPAGNEQFF	TGTGCCAGCAGGCGGACTAGCGGGGGCCCTGCCGGGAATGAGCAGTTCTTC
few	NA	TRBJ2-7	TRBV7-8	CASSRDEVGEQYF	TGTGCCAGCAGCAGGGACGAAGTGGGTGAGCAGTACTTC
NA	NA	TRBJ2-3	TRBV5-1	CASSLFRLSESTDTQYF	TGCGCCAGCAGCTTGTTTCGGTTGAGCGAAAGCACAGATACGCAGTATTTT
many	NA	TRBJ2-7	TRBV10-2	CASSASYEQYF	TGCGCCAGCAGTGCAAGCTACGAGCAGTACTTC
few	TRBD2	TRBJ2-1	TRBV7-2	CASSSSGKRQFF	TGTGCCAGCAGCTCTAGCGGAAAGAGGCAGTTCTTC
few	NA	TRBJ2-2	TRBV5-4	CASSSRIENTGELFF	TGTGCCAGCAGCTCACGTATAGAGAACACCGGGGAGCTGTTTTTT
few	NA	TRBJ1-5	TRBV2	CASSVGQPQHF	TGTGCCAGCAGCGTAGGCCAGCCCCAGCATTTT
NA	NA	TRBJ1-2	TRBV6-2/TRBV6-3	CASRPTWTGGYTF	TGTGCCAGCAGACCTACGTGGACCGGGGGCTACACCTTC
many	TRBD2	TRBJ2-5	TRBV7-8	CASSLMAGGPGETQYF	TGTGCCAGCAGCTTAATGGCGGGGGGGCCGGGGGAGACCCAGTACTTC